These 26 T cell receptor beta chains were sequenced from one sample in a study of cytomegalovirus exposure and HLA in healthy donors. 13 Jbeta primers and 60 Vbeta primers were used for the PCR. This table comes from immunoSEQ multiplex PCR, and its TCRdb copy is limited to in-frame clones, with some not included. There are about 120,000 clones in the sample; 55% to 75% occur only once, and roughly 1.6% lies in the top ten. Sequencing used PBMCs. The receptors derive from a man under 40 in good health and CMV-seropositive.

Concerning this clone itself: Other DNA sequences within the sample encode an identical CDR3. This chain connects TRBV7-8 to TRBJ2-7, with D possibly matching TRBD2 (5 bases). Germline CDR1 is SGHVS and CDR2 is FQNEAQ. The CDR3 consists of 13 residues. The V and J ends lost 1 base and 4 bases respectively, with 8 bases between them. CDR3 in DNA: TGTGCCAGCAGCTTAGTCCGCGGGTACGAGCAGTACTTC. It specifies CASSLVRGYEQYF.

The V gene is TRBV5-4, the J gene TRBJ2-2; D is uncertain. V gave up 2 bases and J gave up 4 bases, with 12 bases separating them. The CDR3 runs 15 residues. CDR1 and CDR2 (germline): SGHNT, YYREEE (reference sequence). The CDR3 DNA follows: TGTGCCAGCAGCTTTTACCATATCGGCACCGGGGAGCTGTTTTTT. Protein sequence: CASSFYHIGTGELFF.

Worth noting for this clone: An end of the junction does not agree with germline; a read error may underlie this. This chain joins TRBV7-3 and TRBJ2-1; D not resolved. The CDR3 sequence is 13 residues long. Germline CDR1 is SGHTA and CDR2 is FQGTGA. The CDR3 DNA reads TGTGCCAGCAGCTTAAACTCCAACAATGAGCAGTTCTTC. Residues: CASSLNSNNEQFF.

The chain employs TRBV28 and TRBJ2-1; 10 bases align to TRBD2. The CDR3 consists of 19 residues. V shed 5 bases, J shed 2 bases, and the junction held 15 bases outside the gene matches. Germline V gene data show CDR1 as MDHEN and CDR2 as SYDVKM. CDR3 DNA sequence: TGTGCCAGCAGTCCACATCTCGGGGTAAGCGGGAGGGCCTACAATGAGCAGTTCTTC. Translation gives CASSPHLGVSGRAYNEQFF.

This clone was observed a handful of times. The gene calls are TRBV11-3 and TRBJ2-3; a possible D gene is TRBD2 (5 bases). The CDR3 is 15 residues long. The V and J ends lost 5 bases and 3 bases respectively, with 15 bases between them. CDR1 and CDR2 from the germline V gene are SGHNT and YENEEA. The CDR3: CASSRQAGLTDTQYF. The CDR3 DNA reads as TGTGCCAGCAGCCGCCAGGCGGGTTTGACAGATACGCAGTATTTT.

With regard to this clone: Other nucleotide sequences from this sample produce the same CDR3. The V call is TRBV18, the J call TRBJ1-1, with 9 bases that match TRBD1. Germline assignment: CDR1 KGHSH and CDR2 LQKENI. The CDR3 is made up of 15 amino acids. J gave up 0 bases and V 2 bases, and 1 base lay outside the gene matches. The CDR3 protein is CASSPGQGMNTEAFF. In DNA form, the CDR3 reads TGTGCCAGCTCACCAGGACAGGGGATGAACACTGAAGCTTTCTTT.

The rearrangement joins TRBV28 to TRBJ2-3, with D perhaps TRBD2 (6 bases). V was shortened by 6 bases and J by 2 bases, with 15 bases between the two germline ends. The CDR3 is made up of 15 amino acids. Germline V gives CDR1 MDHEN, CDR2 SYDVKM. CDR3 sequence (DNA): TGTGCCAGCAGGCCGGGACTTTTATACACAGATACGCAGTATTTT. Translation gives CASRPGLLYTDTQYF.

This clone was seen just once. The V call is TRBV11-2, the J call TRBJ2-7; no reliable D call. Germline loops: CDR1 SGHAT, CDR2 FQNNGV. V shed 4 bases and J shed 6 bases, with 7 bases lying between them. The CDR3 length is 11 residues. CDR3 DNA: TGTGCCAGCAGCTCTTTTTTCGAGCAGTACTTC. This encodes CASSSFFEQYF.

This chain joins TRBV28 and TRBJ2-1, with 13 bases fitting TRBD2. CDR1 MDHEN and CDR2 SYDVKM come from the germline V gene. V gave up 3 bases and J gave up 12 bases; unmatched junction bases: 14. The length of the CDR3 is 17 residues. CDR3 bases: TGTGCCAGCAGTTTCTGGGGGGGAACTAGCGGGAGGGCAAGGCAGTTCTTC. It translates to CASSFWGGTSGRARQFF.

To note about this clone: Other nucleotide sequences in the sample specify the same CDR3. The chain combines TRBV5-1 with TRBJ2-1; 7 bases fit TRBD2. The germline gives CDR1 SGHRS, CDR2 YFSETQ. V lost 4 bases, J lost 3 bases, and 7 bases stayed unmatched. This CDR3 comprises 15 residues. CDR3 coding DNA: TGCGCCAGCAGCCAAACTAGCGCTTTCTACAATGAGCAGTTCTTC. Translating gives CASSQTSAFYNEQFF.

The chain recombines TRBV6-5 with TRBJ2-7, with 9 bases identical to TRBD1. This CDR3 has 15 residues. Trimming cost V 8 bases and J 0 bases; bases outside gene matches: 8. Per the germline V gene, CDR1 is MNHEY and CDR2 is SVGAGI. The DNA of the CDR3 is TGTGCCAGCGGGGGGACAGGGAGGGACTCCTACGAGCAGTACTTC. Protein product: CASGGTGRDSYEQYF.

The gene calls are TRBV6-5 and TRBJ2-7, with 9 bases identical to TRBD2. CDR1 and CDR2 from the germline V gene are MNHEY and SVGAGI. The trim removed 1 base at V and 7 bases at J, leaving 8 bases unmatched. This CDR3 has 15 residues. CDR3 nucleotides: TGTGCCAGCAGTTACTTGGTAGCGGGAGTTGGTGAGCAGTACTTC. This gives the protein CASSYLVAGVGEQYF.

CDR3 residues: CACGAGVGSEQYF. The CDR3 DNA sequence: TGTGCTTGTGGGGCGGGAGTGGGAAGCGAGCAGTACTTC. The rearrangement uses TRBV19 and TRBJ2-7, with 7 bases identical to TRBD2. CDR1 is LNHDA, CDR2 SQIVND, per germline (reference sequence). This CDR3 has 13 residues.

The chain couples TRBV27 to TRBJ1-1; TRBD1 matches 8 bases. The V and J ends lost 2 bases and 5 bases, in that order; junction bases with no gene match: 4. The CDR3 runs 14 residues. Germline V CDR1 and CDR2: MNHEY, SMNVEV (reference sequence). The CDR3 loop reads CASSLLQGGTEAFF. The CDR3 nucleotides read TGTGCCAGCAGTTTACTACAGGGGGGGACTGAAGCTTTCTTT.

The chain has TRBV5-8 and TRBJ1-2; 7 bases fit TRBD1. V gave up 5 bases and J gave up 6 bases; unmatched junction bases: 7. In germline, CDR1 is SGHTS, CDR2 YDEGEE. The CDR3 runs 13 residues. Here the CDR3 reads CASRPDRDNGYTF. The CDR3 bases are TGTGCCAGCAGACCCGACAGGGACAATGGCTACACCTTC.

Here the CDR3 DNA reads TGTGCCAGCAGCCGTGCCGGGACAGGGGTTGGGACCGGGGAGCTGTTTTTT. It is translated as CASSRAGTGVGTGELFF. The V gene is TRBV7-6, the J gene TRBJ2-2; 10 bases match TRBD1. The CDR3 sequence is 17 residues long. Germline V gene lookup returns CDR1 SGHVS and CDR2 FNYEAQ. The J segment lost 5 bases and the V segment lost 5 bases, leaving 11 bases of the junction unmatched.

The chain recombines TRBV19 with TRBJ1-1, with D possibly TRBD1 on 6 matching bases. The CDR3 loop spans 14 amino acids. Germline lookup yields CDR1 LNHDA and CDR2 SQIVND (reference sequence). V was cut by 5 bases and J by 0 bases, with 10 bases left in between. CDR3 sequence: CASSVDRLNTEAFF. As DNA, the CDR3 is TGTGCCAGTAGTGTCGACAGGCTGAACACTGAAGCTTTCTTT. Supplemented by reference TRBV19 and TRBJ1-1, the full variable domain reads DGGITQSPKYLFRKEGQNVTLSCEQNLNHDAMYWYRQDPGQGLRLIYYSQIVNDFQKGDIAEGYSVSREKKESFPLTVTSAQKNPTAFYLCASSVDRLNTEAFFGQGTRLTVV.

Note on this clone: The junction does not match germline at one end; this may be a read error. The chain uses TRBV5-4 and TRBJ2-1; no firm D call. This CDR3 is 12 amino acids long. Germline CDR1 reads SGHNT; CDR2 reads YYREEE (reference sequence). CDR3: CASSLERNEQFF. The CDR3 DNA reads TGTGCCAGCAGTTTGGAGCGTAATGAGCAGTTCTTC.

This clone was recorded a few times. V gene TRBV21-1 combines with J gene TRBJ2-7; the table assigns TRBD2, which was not confirmed against the DNA. TRBV21-1 is described as a pseudogene. The CDR3 length is 16 residues. The CDR3, as DNA: TGTGCCAGCGGCTCCTGGCTGCGGGAGATGTCTCGCGAGCAGTACTTC. Translation gives CASGSWLREMSREQYF.

The chain uses TRBV27 and TRBJ2-7; D perhaps matches TRBD1 (6 bases). The CDR3 loop spans 13 amino acids. Trimming stripped 5 bases from V and 3 bases from J, with 11 bases between. Germline CDR1 is MNHEY and CDR2 is SMNVEV (reference sequence). The CDR3 sequence: CASSRTENYEQYF. CDR3 coding DNA: TGTGCCAGCAGTCGGACAGAGAACTACGAGCAGTACTTC.

V is TRBV5-4 and J is TRBJ1-2; 9 nucleotides align to TRBD1. V gave up 4 bases and J gave up 6 bases; unmatched junction bases: 7. CDR1 SGHNT and CDR2 YYREEE come from the germline V gene (reference sequence). This CDR3 is 14 amino acids long. CDR3 amino acids: CASSTGQGDDGYTF. DNA for the CDR3: TGTGCCAGCAGCACGGGACAGGGAGATGATGGCTACACCTTC.

CDR3 sequence: CASSGGTSGRYRETQYF. CDR3 coding DNA: TGTGCCAGCAGTGGTGGGACTAGCGGGAGGTACCGGGAGACCCAGTACTTC. V is TRBV6-1 and J is TRBJ2-5; 15 bases line up with TRBD2. The CDR3 has 17 residues. CDR1 is MNHNS and CDR2 is SASEGT in the germline V gene. Losses at the gene ends were 4 bases for V and 5 bases for J; bases not matched to a gene: 8.

The chain has TRBV5-8 and TRBJ2-7; TRBD2 aligns across 10 bases. V was pared by 3 bases and J by 5 bases, with 17 bases of the junction left unmatched. The CDR3 runs 18 residues. Germline V gene sequence: CDR1 SGHTS, CDR2 YDEGEE. As DNA, the CDR3 is TGTGCCAGCAGCTCTTCCCCAGGGGAAGCGGGAGGGCCTCACGAGCAGTACTTC. Residues: CASSSSPGEAGGPHEQYF.

The CDR3 nucleotides read TGTGCCAGCAGTCCGTCGACAGGGGTCATTACCTACGAGCAGTACTTC. Encoded protein: CASSPSTGVITYEQYF. The chain employs TRBV27 and TRBJ2-7, with 8 bases fitting TRBD1. Germline V lookup: CDR1 MNHEY, CDR2 SMNVEV (reference sequence). After removal of 5 bases from V and 2 bases from J, the junction contained 11 bases not matched to a gene. The CDR3 totals 16 residues.

CDR3 sequence (DNA): TGTGCCAGCAGCCCGGGGGACGGAATAGGAACGGAGACCCAGTACTTC. Residues: CASSPGDGIGTETQYF. The V gene is TRBV5-8, the J gene TRBJ2-5, with D possibly matching TRBD2 (6 bases). Germline V lookup: CDR1 SGHTS, CDR2 YDEGEE. This CDR3 region has 16 residues. V shed 4 bases and J shed 5 bases, with 21 bases lying between them.

This chain joins TRBV9 and TRBJ2-5; D is unresolved. CDR3 length equals 12 residues. With 0 bases removed from V and 5 bases from J, the gap between germline ends came to 5 bases. Germline CDR1 SGDLS, CDR2 YYNGEE. The CDR3: CASSVDLETQYF. DNA for the CDR3: TGTGCCAGCAGCGTAGACTTGGAGACCCAGTACTTC.